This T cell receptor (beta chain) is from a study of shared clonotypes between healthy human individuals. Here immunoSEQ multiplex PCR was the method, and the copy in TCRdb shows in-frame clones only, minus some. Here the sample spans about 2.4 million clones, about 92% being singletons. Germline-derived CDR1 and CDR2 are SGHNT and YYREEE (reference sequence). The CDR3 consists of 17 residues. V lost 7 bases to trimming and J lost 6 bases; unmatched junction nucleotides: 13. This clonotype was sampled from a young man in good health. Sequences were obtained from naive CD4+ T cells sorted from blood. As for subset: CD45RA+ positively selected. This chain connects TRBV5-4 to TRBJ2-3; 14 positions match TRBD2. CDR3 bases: TGTGCCAGCGCCGGGACTAGCGGGGGCCAACCGAGGGATACGCAGTATTTT. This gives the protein CASAGTSGGQPRDTQYF.